This T cell receptor beta chain stems from a study of blood T cell repertoires in COVID-19. The V gene lost 5 bases and the J gene lost 6 bases, with 10 bases spanning the gap. Germline V lookup: CDR1 KGHDR, CDR2 SFDVKD. This CDR3 has 13 residues. Sequenced by immunoSEQ multiplex PCR; TCRdb stores in-frame clones only, minus some. The table shows about 120,000 clones, with around 85% occurring only once. This clonotype was obtained from a human donor in a cohort sampled during active COVID-19. Sequences were obtained from peripheral blood. J is TRBJ1-5 and V is TRBV24-1; D is possibly TRBD1 (5 bases). The CDR3 reads CATSVGGSQPQHF. CDR3 sequence (DNA): TGTGCCACCAGTGTTGGGGGGAGTCAGCCCCAGCATTTT.